The TCR beta chain described here comes from a study of CD8+ T cells in alopecia areata. Extraction and reverse transcription of RNA yielded cDNA as the sequencing template. Sequencing used immunoSEQ multiplex PCR; TCRdb keeps in-frame clones, though not all of them. The repertoire holds more than 100,000 clones, approximately 84% seen once, with approximately 12% in the top ten. V was clipped by 0 bases and J by 0 bases; unmatched bases: 7. In germline, CDR1 is SEHNR, CDR2 FQNEAQ (reference sequence). CDR3 length: 18 amino acids. Notes on the study in general: Tofacitinib delivered significant drops in scalp clonality and in expanded CD8+ clones among the top 100.

Specified treatment: oral pan-JAK inhibitor, 5-10 mg twice daily. Sorting of CD4+ and CD8+ T cells was performed on PBMCs. Of note for this clone: As yet, its antigen is unknown.

This TCR derives from a human donor with alopecia areata. The chain combines TRBV7-9 with TRBJ2-1; 8 bases match TRBD2. Sample: CD8+ T cells sorted from blood, taken between weeks 30 and 35, from a patient treated with tofacitinib. CDR3: CASSLASGGLNSYNEQFF. The CDR3 bases are TGTGCCAGCAGCTTAGCGAGCGGGGGCCTCAACTCCTACAATGAGCAGTTCTTC.